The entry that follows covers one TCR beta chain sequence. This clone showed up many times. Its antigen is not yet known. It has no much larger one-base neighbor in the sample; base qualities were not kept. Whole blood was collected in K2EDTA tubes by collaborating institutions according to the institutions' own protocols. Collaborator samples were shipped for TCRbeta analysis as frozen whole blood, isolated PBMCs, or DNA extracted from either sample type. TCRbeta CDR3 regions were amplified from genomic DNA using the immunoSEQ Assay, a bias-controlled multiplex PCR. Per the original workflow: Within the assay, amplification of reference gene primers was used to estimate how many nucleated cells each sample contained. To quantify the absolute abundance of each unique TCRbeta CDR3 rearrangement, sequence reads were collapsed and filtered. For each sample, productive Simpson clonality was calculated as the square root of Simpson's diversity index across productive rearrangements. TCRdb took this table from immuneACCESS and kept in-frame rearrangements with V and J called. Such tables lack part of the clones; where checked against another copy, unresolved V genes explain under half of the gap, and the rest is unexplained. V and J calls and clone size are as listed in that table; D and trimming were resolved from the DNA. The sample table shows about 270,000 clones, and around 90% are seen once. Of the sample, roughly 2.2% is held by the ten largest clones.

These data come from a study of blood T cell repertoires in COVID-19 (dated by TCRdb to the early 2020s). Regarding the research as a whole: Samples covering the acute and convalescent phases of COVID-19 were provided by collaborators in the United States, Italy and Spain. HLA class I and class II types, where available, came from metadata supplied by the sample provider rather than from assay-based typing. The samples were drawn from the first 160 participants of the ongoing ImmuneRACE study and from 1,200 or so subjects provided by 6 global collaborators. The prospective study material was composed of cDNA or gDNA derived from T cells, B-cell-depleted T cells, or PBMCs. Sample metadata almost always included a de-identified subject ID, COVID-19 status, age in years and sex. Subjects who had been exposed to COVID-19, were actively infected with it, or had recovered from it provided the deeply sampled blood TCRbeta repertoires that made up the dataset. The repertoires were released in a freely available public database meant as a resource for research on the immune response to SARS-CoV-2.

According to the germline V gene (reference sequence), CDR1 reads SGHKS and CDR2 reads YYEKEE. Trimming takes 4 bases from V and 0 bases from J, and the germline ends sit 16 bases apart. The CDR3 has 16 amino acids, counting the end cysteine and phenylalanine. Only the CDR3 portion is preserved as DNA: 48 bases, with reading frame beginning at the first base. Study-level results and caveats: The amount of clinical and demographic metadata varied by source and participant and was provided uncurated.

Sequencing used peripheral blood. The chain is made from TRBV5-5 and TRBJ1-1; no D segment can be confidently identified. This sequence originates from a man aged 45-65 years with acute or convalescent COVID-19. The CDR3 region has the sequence CASSPQLGYMNTEAFF. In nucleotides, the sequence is TGTGCCAGCAGCCCACAGCTGGGCTACATGAACACTGAAGCTTTCTTT.